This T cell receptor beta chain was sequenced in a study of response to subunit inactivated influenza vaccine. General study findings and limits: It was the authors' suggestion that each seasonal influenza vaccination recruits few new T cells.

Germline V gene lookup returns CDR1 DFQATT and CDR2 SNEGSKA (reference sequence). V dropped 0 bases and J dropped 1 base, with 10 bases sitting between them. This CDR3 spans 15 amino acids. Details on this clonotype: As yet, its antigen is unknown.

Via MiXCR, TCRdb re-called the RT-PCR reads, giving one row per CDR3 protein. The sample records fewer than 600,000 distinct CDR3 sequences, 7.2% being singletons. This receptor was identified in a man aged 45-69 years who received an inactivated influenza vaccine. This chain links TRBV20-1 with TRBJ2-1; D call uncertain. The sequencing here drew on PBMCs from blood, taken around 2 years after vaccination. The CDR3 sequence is CSARDLGRSYNEQFF. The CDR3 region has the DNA TGCAGTGCTAGAGATCTCGGCAGATCCTACAATGAGCAGTTCTTC.